This T cell receptor beta chain was sequenced during a study of shared T cell receptors in the human thymus. Using immunoSEQ multiplex PCR, the repertoire was profiled, and TCRdb retains in-frame clones only, with some absent. The sample has more than 300,000 clones, more than 85% seen once. CDR1 and CDR2 (germline): SGHDN, FVKESK. The ends were cut back, 4 bases at V and 4 bases at J, with 17 bases in the middle. This CDR3 is 16 amino acids long. The source material was thymocytes. V is TRBV14 and J is TRBJ1-3, with a weak D call TRBD1 (5 bases). The origin of this receptor is a human donor. CDR3 sequence: CASSPPHEGAGNTIYF. The CDR3 DNA sequence: TGTGCCAGCAGCCCCCCTCATGAAGGGGCGGGAAACACCATATATTTT.